This T cell receptor beta chain is from a study of blood T cell repertoires in COVID-19. Overall study: COVID-19 samples, acute and convalescent, were from the United States, Italy and Spain.

TCRdb's copy holds only in-frame clones and misses some; the assay was immunoSEQ multiplex PCR. The table includes 95,000 or so clones, 81% detected once. This CDR3 has 15 residues. Trimming removed 6 bases from V and 2 bases from J; junction bases left unmatched: 7. Germline CDR1 and CDR2: MNHEY and SVGEGT. This chain joins TRBV6-2 or TRBV6-3 and TRBJ1-5; 7 bases fit TRBD1. Sequences were obtained from peripheral blood. The sequence came from an older man with active or convalescent COVID-19. CDR3 amino acids: CASSSTGFGNQPQHF. The CDR3 DNA is TGTGCCAGCAGCTCGACAGGGTTCGGCAATCAGCCCCAGCATTTT.